This T cell receptor (beta chain) was recovered during a study of patients and donors after allogeneic stem cell transplantation. J was trimmed by 5 bases and V by 7 bases; bases with no gene match: 9. The CDR3 extends over 14 amino acids. Germline V gene sequence: CDR1 SNHLY, CDR2 FYNNEI. TCRdb processed the RT-PCR reads anew with MiXCR; each CDR3 protein has one entry. The profile shows 920,000 or so distinct CDR3 sequences, about a sixth of them singletons. The sequenced sample was blood, either unsorted or a sorted T cell fraction (not recorded which). The chain employs TRBV2 and TRBJ2-7; TRBD1 agrees at 9 bases. The sequence derives from a human donor who was either an allogeneic HSCT recipient or a stem cell or donor lymphocyte infusion donor (not recorded which). It is not recorded whose cells these are; they may come from a transplant donor. This chain's CDR3 is CASNGQGIGNEQYF. CDR3 nucleotides: TGTGCCAGCAATGGACAGGGGATCGGAAACGAGCAGTACTTC.